The next 18 T cell receptor beta chains were all read from a single sample in a study of graft-versus-host responses after intestinal transplantation. TCRdb's copy holds only in-frame clones and misses some; the assay was immunoSEQ multiplex PCR. The profile shows roughly 60,000 clones, roughly 89% of them singletons. Sequencing used PBMCs, obtained about 120 days after intestinal transplantation. These receptors came from a human patient who received an intestinal transplant, so some T cells may come from the graft donor.

The table lists this clone with a count of one. CDR3 sequence: CAIRSNQGVSSPLHF. CDR3 DNA: TGTGCCATCAGGAGCAACCAGGGAGTGAGTTCACCCCTCCACTTT. The rearrangement uses TRBV10-3 and TRBJ1-6, with a tentative D call TRBD1 (5 bases). The V end was cut by 6 bases, the J end by 9 bases, with 18 bases between. The CDR3 length is 15 residues. The germline V gene has CDR1 ENHRY and CDR2 SYGVKD.

This chain joins TRBV7-2 and TRBJ1-2; TRBD1 agrees at 7 bases. Germline V CDR1 and CDR2: SGHTA, FQGNSA. Trimming took 2 bases from V and 4 from J; bases not matched to a gene: 1. The CDR3 totals 13 residues. The CDR3 DNA reads as TGTGCCAGCAGCTTATACAGGGGCTATGGCTACACCTTC. Its translation is CASSLYRGYGYTF.

The CDR3 bases are TGTGCCAGCGGGACAGGGTACGAGCAGTACTTC. Translation: CASGTGYEQYF. The chain recombines TRBV7-9 with TRBJ2-7; the match to TRBD1 covers 9 bases. CDR1 is SEHNR, CDR2 FQNEAQ, per germline (reference sequence). The CDR3 extends over 11 amino acids. Losses at the gene ends were 8 bases for V and 4 bases for J; bases not matched to a gene: 0.

The V gene is TRBV15, the J gene TRBJ2-7; D ambiguous. Trimming pared 2 bases from V and 3 bases from J, leaving 11 bases between. This CDR3 is built from 14 residues. Germline V CDR1 and CDR2: LNHNV, YYDKDF (reference sequence). The CDR3 is CATSRIAEDYEQYF. CDR3 nucleotides: TGTGCCACCAGCAGAATCGCGGAAGACTACGAGCAGTACTTC.

The CDR3 sequence is CASSEVWPQHF. The DNA for the CDR3 is TGTGCCAGCAGTGAAGTTTGGCCCCAGCATTTT. The chain employs TRBV6-1 and TRBJ1-5; unclear D gene. There are 11 residues in the CDR3. In germline, CDR1 is MNHNS, CDR2 SASEGT. Deletions cut 1 base from V and 9 bases from J, with 4 bases between.

The V and J genes are TRBV27 and TRBJ2-7; D unclear. Trimming shortened V by 0 bases and J by 0 bases, and 6 bases separated the two germline ends. The V gene's germline CDR1 is MNHEY and CDR2 SMNVEV (reference sequence). The CDR3 totals 14 residues. CDR3 sequence reads: CASSLSVGSYEQYF. For the CDR3, the DNA is TGTGCCAGCAGTTTATCCGTGGGCTCCTACGAGCAGTACTTC.

The chain carries TRBV5-1 and TRBJ1-4; D remains ambiguous. Germline V gene data show CDR1 as SGHRS and CDR2 as YFSETQ. The CDR3 covers 16 residues. V was pared by 1 base and J by 13 bases, with 23 bases between. CDR3 sequence (DNA): TGCGCCAGCAGCTTGCGTTCGTCGGGCCCCCTTGGAGGACTGTTTTTT. Translating gives CASSLRSSGPLGGLFF. Looking up the rest from reference TRBV5-1 and TRBJ1-4 gives the full variable domain: KAGVTQTPRYLIKTRGQQVTLSCSPISGHRSVSWYQQTPGQGLQFLFEYFSETQRNKGNFPGRFSGRQFSNSRSEMNVSTLELGDSALYLCASSLRSSGPLGGLFFGSGTQLSVL.

The rearrangement links TRBV9 to TRBJ2-7; TRBD2 might be the D (6 bases). Between the trimmed V and J ends, which lost 0 bases and 0 bases, there was a span of 13 bases. This CDR3 spans 16 amino acids. Germline CDR1 and CDR2: SGDLS and YYNGEE. In DNA, the CDR3 is TGTGCCAGCAGCGTAGAAACCAGCGGGTCCTCCTACGAGCAGTACTTC. This codes for CASSVETSGSSYEQYF.

The genes are TRBV19 and TRBJ2-1; 13 bases line up with TRBD2. The CDR3 contains 15 residues. Germline V gene lookup returns CDR1 LNHDA and CDR2 SQIVND (reference sequence). V lost 5 bases, J lost 9 bases, and 7 bases stayed unmatched. CDR3 nucleotides: TGTGCCAGTAGTGGAACTAGCGGGGGGGCCTTTGAGCAGTTCTTC. Its translation: CASSGTSGGAFEQFF.

The table lists this clone with a few counts. The chain carries TRBV7-9 and TRBJ1-1; D may be TRBD1 (5 bases). The CDR3 loop spans 14 amino acids. With 2 bases removed from V and 0 bases from J, the gap between germline ends came to 7 bases. Germline V CDR1 and CDR2: SEHNR, FQNEAQ (reference sequence). The CDR3 loop is CASSLRGLNTEAFF. The CDR3 DNA sequence: TGTGCCAGCAGCTTAAGGGGATTGAACACTGAAGCTTTCTTT.

The CDR3 here is CASTGTETYEQYF. As DNA, the CDR3 is TGTGCCAGCACCGGGACAGAGACCTACGAGCAGTACTTC. The V and J genes are TRBV10-3 and TRBJ2-7; TRBD1 matches 7 bases. This CDR3 is built from 13 residues. V trimming: 10 bases; J trimming: 2 bases; junction bases outside the gene matches: 8. From germline, CDR1 is ENHRY and CDR2 SYGVKD.

This chain joins TRBV29-1 and TRBJ2-5; TRBD1 aligns across 7 bases. Germline V gene sequence: CDR1 SQVTM, CDR2 ANQGSEA. Losses at the gene ends were 8 bases for V and 3 bases for J; bases not matched to a gene: 6. There are 12 residues in the CDR3. The CDR3 DNA reads as TGCAGCACCAGACAGGGAAAAGAGACCCAGTACTTC. As protein: CSTRQGKETQYF.

Details on this clone: One junction end does not reproduce the germline sequence, and a read error may be involved. The J gene is TRBJ2-2, the V gene TRBV13, with 10 nucleotides matching TRBD2. This CDR3 is 15 amino acids long. The germline V gene has CDR1 PRHDT and CDR2 FYEKMQ (reference sequence). The CDR3 spells CASSLGLADTGELFF. DNA for the CDR3: TGTGCCAGCAGCCTAGGACTAGCGGACACCGGGGAGCTGTTTTTT.

The chain recombines TRBV6-5 with TRBJ2-2; D not resolved. CDR3 length: 15 amino acids. V lost 4 bases and J 6 bases, leaving 15 bases between the germline ends. Germline V gene lookup returns CDR1 MNHEY and CDR2 SVGAGI. Here the CDR3 reads CASSSADTGPGELFF. The CDR3 bases are TGTGCCAGCAGTTCGGCGGATACTGGGCCCGGGGAGCTGTTTTTT.

V usage is TRBV28 and J usage is TRBJ1-3, with a possible D match to TRBD1 (5 bases). CDR1 and CDR2 from the germline V gene are MDHEN and SYDVKM. The CDR3 is 14 residues long. Trimming shortened V by 8 bases and J by 2 bases, and 13 bases separated the two germline ends. CDR3 protein: CASGEPGAGNTIYF. The CDR3 coding sequence is TGTGCCAGCGGGGAGCCGGGGGCTGGAAACACCATATATTTT. Supplemented by reference TRBV28 and TRBJ1-3, the full variable domain reads DVKVTQSSRYLVKRTGEKVFLECVQDMDHENMFWYRQDPGLGLRLIYFSYDVKMKEKGDIPEGYSVSREKKERFSLILESASTNQTSMYLCASGEPGAGNTIYFGEGSWLTVV.

This chain links TRBV6-9 with TRBJ2-7; 12 bases are shared with TRBD2. Losses at the gene ends were 6 bases for V and 7 bases for J; bases not matched to a gene: 19. From germline, CDR1 is MNHGY and CDR2 SVAAGI. This CDR3 has 18 amino acids. Written as DNA, the CDR3 is TGTGCCAGCAGCCGGCCTCGCTGTCTAGCGGGAGGGCTCTTAGAGCAGTACTTC. Residues: CASSRPRCLAGGLLEQYF.

V and J are TRBV7-9 and TRBJ1-4; D gene uncertain. The germline CDR1 and CDR2 sequences are SEHNR and FQNEAQ (reference sequence). The CDR3 sequence is 14 residues long. V shed 1 base and J shed 8 bases, with 11 bases lying between them. The CDR3 coding sequence is TGTGCCAGCAGCTTAGGCAGAACCAGGGAAAAACTGTTTTTT. Translation gives CASSLGRTREKLFF. The entire variable domain, with the rest obtained from reference TRBV7-9 and TRBJ1-4, is as follows: DTGVSQNPRHKITKRGQNVTFRCDPISEHNRLYWYRQTLGQGPEFLTYFQNEAQLEKSRLLSDRFSAERPKGSFSTLEIQRTEQGDSAMYLCASSLGRTREKLFFGSGTQLSVL.

V and J are TRBV19 and TRBJ1-5; D remains ambiguous. Trimming removed 2 bases from V and 2 bases from J, with 7 bases in between. Germline V gene lookup returns CDR1 LNHDA and CDR2 SQIVND (reference sequence). The CDR3 totals 14 residues. CDR3 nucleotide sequence: TGTGCCAGTAGTATATATGGGGGCAATCAGCCCCAGCATTTT. Amino acid sequence: CASSIYGGNQPQHF.